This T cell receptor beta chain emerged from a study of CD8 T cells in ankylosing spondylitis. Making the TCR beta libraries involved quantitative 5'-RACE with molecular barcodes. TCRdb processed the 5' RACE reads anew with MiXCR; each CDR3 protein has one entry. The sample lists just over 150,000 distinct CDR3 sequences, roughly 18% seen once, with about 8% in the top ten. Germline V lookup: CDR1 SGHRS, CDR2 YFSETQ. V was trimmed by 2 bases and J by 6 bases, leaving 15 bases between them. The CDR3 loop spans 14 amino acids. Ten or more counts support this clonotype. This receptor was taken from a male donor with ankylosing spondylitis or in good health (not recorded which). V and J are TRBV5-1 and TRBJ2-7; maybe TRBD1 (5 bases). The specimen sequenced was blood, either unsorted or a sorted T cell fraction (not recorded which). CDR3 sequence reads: CASSLGDSVPEQYF. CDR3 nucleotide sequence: TGCGCCAGCAGCTTAGGAGACAGTGTCCCCGAGCAGTACTTC.